This TCR beta chain was obtained from a study of CD8 T cells in Susac syndrome. Overall study findings and caveats: Individuals included in the TCR sequencing and HLA analysis were acknowledged by the study to be relatively few in number.

Germline loops: CDR1 SEHNR, CDR2 FQNEAQ (reference sequence). Trimming at V came to 4 bases and at J to 6 bases, leaving 11 bases not matched to a gene. The CDR3 contains 15 residues. Random hexamers primed reverse transcription of about 0.45 to 1 ug RNA. Amplification of TCR beta CDR3 spanned 54 Vbeta and 13 Jbeta via immunoSEQ multiplex PCR. TCRdb passed the immunoSEQ multiplex PCR reads through MiXCR, listing each CDR3 protein once. The repertoire holds about 440,000 distinct CDR3 sequences, approximately 89% seen once, with roughly 0.11% in the top ten. Turning to this clonotype: No antigen is known for it.

The multiple sclerosis controls were treatment-naive patients with relapsing-remitting disease that was stable or active. Sequenced: CD8+ T cells from PBMCs. This receptor was identified in a human donor with multiple sclerosis. The chain joins TRBV7-9 to TRBJ2-7; 8 nucleotides agree with TRBD1. The CDR3 nucleotides read TGTGCCAGCAGCTACTTAGGACAGGGATTAAGCGAGCAGTACTTC. As protein: CASSYLGQGLSEQYF.